The next 28 T cell receptor beta chains were all read from a single sample in a study of shared clonotypes between healthy human individuals. Naive-designated CD8 cells lacked CD45RO, were positively enriched for CCR7, and omitted terminally differentiated effector memory CD45RA+ cells. Measured with immunoSEQ multiplex PCR; TCRdb has only the in-frame clones, and not every one. The sample lists about 2 million clones, about 95% occurring once. Sequences were obtained from naive CD8+ T cells sorted from blood. The receptor source for this set is a man in his late teens or twenties in good health.

In this sample, this clone turned up once. The rearrangement uses TRBV11-2 and TRBJ2-7; D remains unclear. The CDR3 contains 13 residues. The V and J ends lost 7 bases and 4 bases respectively, with 14 bases between them. CDR1 is SGHAT and CDR2 is FQNNGV in the germline V gene. The CDR3 loop reads CASTMPDSYEQYF. In DNA form, the CDR3 reads TGTGCCAGCACCATGCCTGACTCTTACGAGCAGTACTTC.

This clone was counted a single time. The chain combines TRBV27 with TRBJ2-5; D is undetermined. The CDR3 sequence is 14 residues long. Trimming took 5 bases from V and 5 from J, leaving 15 bases between them. The germline CDR1 and CDR2 sequences are MNHEY and SMNVEV (reference sequence). CDR3 amino acids: CASSPRPARETQYF. The CDR3 region has the DNA TGTGCCAGCAGTCCCCGCCCCGCCCGGGAGACCCAGTACTTC.

The chain recombines TRBV4-2 with TRBJ2-5; D call uncertain. V was shortened by 0 bases and J by 4 bases, with 12 bases between the two germline ends. Germline-derived CDR1 and CDR2 are LGHNA and YNFKEQ. This CDR3 comprises 15 residues. The CDR3 loop reads CASSQDSGPPETQYF. DNA for the CDR3: TGTGCCAGCAGCCAAGATTCGGGCCCTCCAGAGACCCAGTACTTC.

The CDR3 DNA reads TGTGCCACCCGGACGGGACGGGACGATAATGAGCAGTTCTTC. As protein: CATRTGRDDNEQFF. The chain recombines TRBV27 with TRBJ2-1, with D perhaps being TRBD1 or TRBD2 (5 bases each). V was trimmed by 10 bases and J by 7 bases, leaving 20 bases between them. The CDR3 has 14 amino acids. In germline, CDR1 is MNHEY, CDR2 SMNVEV (reference sequence).

This rearrangement joins TRBV28 to TRBJ1-4; tentative D call: TRBD1 (6 bases). Per germline, CDR1 MDHEN and CDR2 SYDVKM. The CDR3 has 12 residues. The V end lost 2 bases, the J end lost 8 bases, and 6 bases lay between the germline ends. The CDR3 here is CASSLGTEKLFF. The CDR3 DNA reads as TGTGCCAGCAGTTTAGGGACAGAAAAACTGTTTTTT.

The chain recombines TRBV7-9 with TRBJ2-1; no reliable D call. CDR3 length: 12 residues. Per germline, CDR1 SEHNR and CDR2 FQNEAQ (reference sequence). Trimming stripped 8 bases from V and 4 bases from J, with 9 bases between. CDR3 sequence: CASERGYNEQFF. The CDR3 DNA is TGTGCCAGCGAGCGTGGATACAATGAGCAGTTCTTC.

V is TRBV28 and J is TRBJ2-5; 8 bases fit TRBD2. The CDR3 runs 14 residues. Germline V gene lookup returns CDR1 MDHEN and CDR2 SYDVKM. Germline trimming cut 7 bases from V and 1 base from J; bases unmatched to any gene: 5. CDR3 sequence reads: CASTQSGSQETQYF. CDR3 bases: TGTGCCAGCACCCAAAGCGGGAGCCAAGAGACCCAGTACTTC. Full variable domain (remainder filled in from reference TRBV28 and TRBJ2-5): DVKVTQSSRYLVKRTGEKVFLECVQDMDHENMFWYRQDPGLGLRLIYFSYDVKMKEKGDIPEGYSVSREKKERFSLILESASTNQTSMYLCASTQSGSQETQYFGPGTRLLVL.

V gene TRBV6-1 combines with J gene TRBJ2-3, with D maybe TRBD1 (6 bases). CDR3 length: 15 residues. Trimming shortened V by 10 bases and J by 2 bases, and 19 bases separated the two germline ends. CDR1 is MNHNS, CDR2 SASEGT, per germline. The CDR3 region has the DNA TGTGCCATCGCCCCAGGGGTGTTTGACACAGATACGCAGTATTTT. Its protein product is CAIAPGVFDTDTQYF.

As for this clone: Other DNA sequences in the sample encode the same CDR3. The CDR3 region has the DNA TGTGCCAGCAGTGAAGCGGTACTAGCCAAAAACATTCAGTACTTC. It translates to CASSEAVLAKNIQYF. This chain uses TRBV2 with TRBJ2-4; D remains ambiguous. Germline V CDR1 and CDR2: SNHLY, FYNNEI. This CDR3 has 15 residues. Trimming took 0 bases from V and 0 from J, leaving 6 bases between them.

The chain couples TRBV7-6 to TRBJ2-1; D gene uncertain. V lost 2 bases to trimming and J lost 4 bases, with 12 bases between them. The CDR3 consists of 15 residues. Germline-derived CDR1 and CDR2 are SGHVS and FNYEAQ. The CDR3: CASSLLGRSYNEQFF. The CDR3 region has the DNA TGTGCCAGCAGCTTACTTGGTCGGAGTTACAATGAGCAGTTCTTC.

This chain uses TRBV28 with TRBJ2-1, with 8 bases fitting TRBD1. The length of the CDR3 is 14 residues. The V segment lost 7 bases and the J segment 5 bases; nucleotides outside the gene matches: 7. Germline V lookup: CDR1 MDHEN, CDR2 SYDVKM. The CDR3 DNA reads TGTGCCAGCACGGGGACAGGTGGGGACAATGAGCAGTTCTTC. Translated, it gives CASTGTGGDNEQFF. Looking up the rest from reference TRBV28 and TRBJ2-1 gives the full variable domain: DVKVTQSSRYLVKRTGEKVFLECVQDMDHENMFWYRQDPGLGLRLIYFSYDVKMKEKGDIPEGYSVSREKKERFSLILESASTNQTSMYLCASTGTGGDNEQFFGPGTRLTVL.

This sequence joins TRBV5-6 and TRBJ2-1; 7 bases are a match to TRBD1. CDR1 SGHDT and CDR2 YYEEEE come from the germline V gene. The V segment lost 4 bases and the J segment 12 bases; nucleotides outside the gene matches: 19. The CDR3 has 16 residues. The CDR3 nucleotides are TGTGCCAGCAGCCTCCAACCCCGGGACAGCCAAATAGGGCAGTTCTTC. This encodes CASSLQPRDSQIGQFF.

A word on this clone: Additional DNA sequences in this sample encode the identical CDR3. The chain joins TRBV4-3 to TRBJ2-7, with TRBD1 identical over 7 bases. Germline CDR1 reads LGHNA; CDR2 reads YSLEER. The V gene end was trimmed by 0 bases and the J gene end by 2 bases; junction bases not matched to a gene: 7. The CDR3 covers 16 residues. The CDR3 loop is CASSQDRGTAAYEQYF. The CDR3 DNA is TGCGCCAGCAGCCAAGATAGGGGGACAGCCGCCTACGAGCAGTACTTC.

Points on this clone: At the DNA level, this CDR3 is encoded by other sequences in the same sample as well. The V and J genes are TRBV6-5 and TRBJ2-5, with 11 bases that match TRBD2. Losses at the gene ends were 5 bases for V and 5 bases for J; bases not matched to a gene: 7. From germline, CDR1 is MNHEY and CDR2 SVGAGI. The CDR3 is 15 amino acids. CDR3 DNA: TGTGCCAGCAGTCGTACTAGCGGGAGTTTGGAGACCCAGTACTTC. Protein product: CASSRTSGSLETQYF.

This chain joins TRBV27 and TRBJ1-5; 8 bases line up with TRBD1. J gave up 2 bases and V 8 bases, and 5 bases lay outside the gene matches. Germline loops: CDR1 MNHEY, CDR2 SMNVEV (reference sequence). The CDR3 has 14 amino acids. This CDR3 reads CASQGAGGNQPQHF. In DNA form, the CDR3 reads TGTGCCAGCCAGGGGGCTGGGGGCAATCAGCCCCAGCATTTT.

This chain links TRBV28 with TRBJ2-5; 11 bases align to TRBD2. Germline CDR1 reads MDHEN; CDR2 reads SYDVKM. V lost 4 bases, J lost 1 base, and 5 bases stayed unmatched. The CDR3 is 16 residues long. Here the CDR3 DNA reads TGTGCCAGCAGTTCTAGACTAGCGGGGAGCCAAGAGACCCAGTACTTC. Translation: CASSSRLAGSQETQYF.

Concerning this clone: Additional DNA sequences in this sample encode the identical CDR3. The chain recombines TRBV7-9 with TRBJ2-7; D unclear. V dropped 5 bases and J dropped 2 bases, with 7 bases sitting between them. The germline gives CDR1 SEHNR, CDR2 FQNEAQ (reference sequence). The CDR3 covers 12 residues. In DNA form, the CDR3 reads TGTGCCAGCAGCCATGGGACCTACGAGCAGTACTTC. It translates to CASSHGTYEQYF.

The chain is built from TRBV4-1 and TRBJ2-1; the D is unclear. The CDR3 runs to 14 residues. CDR1 MGHRA and CDR2 YSYEKL come from the germline V gene. V lost 4 bases, J lost 7 bases, and 14 bases lay in between. The CDR3 loop is CASSRNPLINEQFF. The CDR3 DNA reads as TGCGCCAGCAGCCGAAACCCCCTTATTAATGAGCAGTTCTTC.

V and J are TRBV7-2 and TRBJ2-3; 7 nucleotides align to TRBD2. Trimming removed 2 bases from V and 0 bases from J; junction bases left unmatched: 2. The germline V gene encodes CDR1 SGHTA and CDR2 FQGNSA. The CDR3 length is 15 residues. The CDR3 bases are TGTGCCAGCAGCTTACTAGCGGAGAGCACAGATACGCAGTATTTT. Amino acid sequence: CASSLLAESTDTQYF.

CDR3 in amino acids: CASSDLSGTSGNGELFF. CDR3 DNA sequence: TGTGCCAGCAGCGACTTATCCGGGACTAGCGGTAACGGGGAGCTGTTTTTT. V and J are TRBV9 and TRBJ2-2; 11 bases map to TRBD2. V trimming: 3 bases; J trimming: 7 bases; junction bases outside the gene matches: 11. Germline V lookup: CDR1 SGDLS, CDR2 YYNGEE. The CDR3 totals 17 residues.

The chain has TRBV11-1 and TRBJ2-3, with 8 nucleotides matching TRBD2. The CDR3 is 16 residues long. Per germline, CDR1 SGHAT and CDR2 FQDESV (reference sequence). V lost 6 bases and J lost 3; bases outside the gene matches: 11. The CDR3 loop reads CASSNLRGGRTDTQYF. DNA for the CDR3: TGTGCCAGCAGTAATCTAAGGGGCGGGAGGACAGATACGCAGTATTTT.

The rearrangement uses TRBV9 and TRBJ2-7; maybe TRBD2 (5 bases). CDR3 size: 15 residues. Germline-derived CDR1 and CDR2 are SGDLS and YYNGEE. Between the trimmed V and J ends, which lost 4 bases and 1 base, there was a span of 15 bases. In nucleotides, the CDR3 is TGTGCCAGCAGCCCCGGGGTCCTTCTATCCTACGAGCAGTACTTC. It yields the protein CASSPGVLLSYEQYF.

V gene TRBV6-1 combines with J gene TRBJ1-2; no reliable D call. CDR3 length: 13 residues. V was pared by 1 base and J by 3 bases, with 6 bases between. Per germline, CDR1 MNHNS and CDR2 SASEGT. This CDR3 is CASSEVAYYGYTF. In DNA, the CDR3 is TGTGCCAGCAGTGAAGTAGCCTACTATGGCTACACCTTC.

This chain connects TRBV19 to TRBJ2-2, with TRBD1 matching over 7 bases. This CDR3 contains 15 residues. V lost 7 bases to trimming and J lost 4 bases; unmatched junction nucleotides: 9. In germline, CDR1 is LNHDA, CDR2 SQIVND (reference sequence). The chain's CDR3 is CASTAGTESTGELFF. The CDR3, as DNA: TGTGCCAGTACCGCCGGGACAGAGTCCACCGGGGAGCTGTTTTTT.

J is TRBJ1-1 and V is TRBV29-1, with a weak D call TRBD1 (6 bases). This CDR3 is 14 amino acids long. The V gene's germline CDR1 is SQVTM and CDR2 ANQGSEA. V gave up 6 bases and J gave up 1 base, with 15 bases separating them. CDR3 loop: CSVAWDTSNTEAFF. As DNA, the CDR3 is TGCAGCGTAGCCTGGGACACCTCGAACACTGAAGCTTTCTTT.

The V gene is TRBV25-1, the J gene TRBJ2-7; 8 bases align to TRBD1. This CDR3 comprises 13 residues. V was pared by 10 bases and J by 3 bases, with 8 bases of the junction left unmatched. CDR1 is MGHDK, CDR2 SYGVNS, per germline. CDR3 in DNA: TGTGCCACCCAAGGGACAGGCGACTACGAGCAGTACTTC. Translation gives CATQGTGDYEQYF.

The CDR3 region is CASSLGPGQGVWGTGELFF. The CDR3 DNA is TGTGCCAGCAGCTTGGGACCGGGACAGGGCGTATGGGGCACCGGGGAGCTGTTTTTT. The chain uses TRBV27 and TRBJ2-2; 9 nucleotides line up with TRBD1. The CDR3 covers 19 residues. Looked up from germline, CDR1 is MNHEY and CDR2 is SMNVEV (reference sequence). Trimming cost V 6 bases and J 4 bases; bases outside gene matches: 18.

This clone appeared once. V and J are TRBV16 and TRBJ1-1; the D gene is possibly TRBD1 (5 bases). CDR1 is KGHSY and CDR2 is FQNENV in the germline V gene. V was clipped by 4 bases and J by 5 bases, with 11 bases between them. CDR3 length: 13 residues. The CDR3 is CASSLSGGTEAFF. Here the CDR3 DNA reads TGTGCCAGCAGCCTTAGCGGGGGGACTGAAGCTTTCTTT.